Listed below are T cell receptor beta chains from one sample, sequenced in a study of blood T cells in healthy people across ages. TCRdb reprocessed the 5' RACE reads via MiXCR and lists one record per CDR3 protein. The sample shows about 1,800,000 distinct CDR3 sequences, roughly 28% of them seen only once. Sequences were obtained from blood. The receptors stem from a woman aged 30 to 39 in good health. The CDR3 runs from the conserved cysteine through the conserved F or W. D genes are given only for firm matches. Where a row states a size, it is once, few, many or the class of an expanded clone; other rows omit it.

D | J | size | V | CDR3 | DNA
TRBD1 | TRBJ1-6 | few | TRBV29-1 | CSASTGDSPLHF | TGCAGCGCTTCCACAGGGGATTCACCCCTCCACTTT
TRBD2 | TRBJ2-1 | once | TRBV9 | CTSSVLAGGRAGQFF | TGTACCAGCAGCGTATTGGCGGGAGGGCGCGCGGGGCAGTTCTTC
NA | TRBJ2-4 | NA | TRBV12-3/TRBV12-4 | CASSLARWGLAKNIQYF | TGTGCCAGCAGTTTAGCTCGTTGGGGGCTAGCCAAAAACATTCAGTACTTC
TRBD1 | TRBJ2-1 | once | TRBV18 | CASSPGDRGRDEQFF | TGTGCCAGCTCCCCAGGGGACAGGGGTCGCGATGAGCAGTTCTTC
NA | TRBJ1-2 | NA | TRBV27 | CASSPPDWVVMGYGYTF | TGTGCCAGCAGTCCCCCCGACTGGGTGGTGATGGGGTATGGCTACACCTTC
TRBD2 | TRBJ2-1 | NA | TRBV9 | CASSIWTSGGGEQFF | TGTGCCAGCAGCATATGGACTAGCGGGGGTGGGGAGCAGTTCTTC
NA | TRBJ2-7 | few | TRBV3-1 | CASSQDEGVKAYEQYF | TGTGCCAGCAGCCAAGACGAGGGGGTAAAGGCCTACGAGCAGTACTTC
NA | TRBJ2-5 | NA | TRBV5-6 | CASSPWRWTKKETQYF | TGTGCCAGCAGCCCCTGGCGTTGGACGAAGAAAGAGACCCAGTACTTC
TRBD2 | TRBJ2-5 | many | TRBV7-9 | CASAGPRAGDQETQYF | TGTGCCAGCGCCGGGCCACGAGCGGGGGACCAAGAGACCCAGTACTTC
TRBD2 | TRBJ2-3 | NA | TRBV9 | CASSGTRDYGIIDTQYF | TGTGCCAGCAGCGGGACCCGGGACTATGGAATTATAGATACGCAGTATTTT
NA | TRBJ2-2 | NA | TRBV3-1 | CASSRQLSNTGELFF | TGTGCCAGCAGCCGGCAACTATCGAACACCGGGGAGCTGTTTTTT
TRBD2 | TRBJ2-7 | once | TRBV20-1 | CSARPSLAGNEQYF | TGCAGTGCTAGACCCTCCCTAGCGGGCAATGAGCAGTACTTC
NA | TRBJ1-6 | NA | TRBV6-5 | CASSYSRGTRNSPLHF | TGTGCCAGCAGTTACTCCAGGGGCACCCGTAATTCACCCCTCCACTTT
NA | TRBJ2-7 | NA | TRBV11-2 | CASSGITGDGPTYEQYF | TGTGCCAGCAGCGGAATTACCGGAGACGGTCCCACCTACGAGCAGTACTTC
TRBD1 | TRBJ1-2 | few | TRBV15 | CATSRAIGQGGYGYTF | TGTGCCACCAGCAGAGCCATCGGACAGGGAGGGTATGGCTACACCTTC
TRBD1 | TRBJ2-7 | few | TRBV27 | CASSPWTGHEQYF | TGTGCCAGCAGCCCTTGGACAGGCCACGAGCAGTACTTC
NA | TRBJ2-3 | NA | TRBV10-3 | CAISESASSVDTQYF | TGTGCCATCAGTGAGTCGGCTAGCTCTGTAGATACGCAGTATTTT
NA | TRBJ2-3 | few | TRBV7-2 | CASSLIGTGKGTDTQYF | TGTGCCAGCAGCTTAATTGGGACGGGAAAAGGTACAGATACGCAGTATTTT
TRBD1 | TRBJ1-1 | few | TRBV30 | CARSVGQGSLGAFF | TGTGCCCGGAGTGTTGGACAGGGGTCCTTGGGAGCTTTCTTT
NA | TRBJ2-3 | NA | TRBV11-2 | CASSEDWGPSTDTQYF | TGTGCCAGCAGCGAAGACTGGGGCCCTAGCACAGATACGCAGTATTTT
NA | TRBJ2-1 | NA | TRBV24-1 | CATGSPGEGSYNEQFF | TGTGCCACCGGGAGCCCCGGAGAGGGTTCCTACAATGAGCAGTTCTTC
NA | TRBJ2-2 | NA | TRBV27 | CASSLWGDQNTGELFF | TGTGCCAGCAGTTTATGGGGAGACCAAAACACCGGGGAGCTGTTTTTT
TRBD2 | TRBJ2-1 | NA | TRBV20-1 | CSARDPSGGAYDEQFF | TGCAGTGCTAGAGATCCCAGCGGGGGGGCCTACGATGAGCAGTTCTTC
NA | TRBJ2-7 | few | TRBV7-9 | CASSLAWGHEQYF | TGTGCCAGCAGCTTAGCCTGGGGTCACGAGCAGTACTTC
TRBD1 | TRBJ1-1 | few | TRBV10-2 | CASSEILGGATEAFF | TGCGCCAGCAGTGAGATTCTAGGGGGCGCAACTGAAGCTTTCTTT
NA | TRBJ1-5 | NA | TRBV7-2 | CVSSLWIFRGRNQPQHF | TGTGTCAGCAGCTTATGGATTTTCCGGGGCCGCAATCAGCCCCAGCATTTT
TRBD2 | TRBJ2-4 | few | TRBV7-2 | CASSLSSLAGLYF | TGTGCCAGCAGCTTAAGTTCACTAGCGGGACTGTACTTC
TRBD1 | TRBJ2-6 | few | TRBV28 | CASSSQGAHGANVLTF | TGTGCCAGCAGTTCGCAGGGGGCGCACGGGGCCAACGTCCTGACTTTC